The 28 T cell receptor beta chains listed next were all sequenced from one sample in a study of CD8 T cells in acute hepatitis C reinfection. Time point given: naive CD8 control sorted from an acute-time-point sample. TCRdb keeps only in-frame clones here, not all; method: immunoSEQ multiplex PCR. Among approximately 39,000 clones listed, roughly 89% were seen once. The sample was naive CD8+ T cells from PBMCs. These receptors originate from a man aged 30 to 45 with chronic hepatitis C.

V and J are TRBV9 and TRBJ1-2; D may be TRBD1 (5 bases). V lost 3 bases and J 6 bases, leaving 18 bases between the germline ends. Germline CDR1 and CDR2: SGDLS and YYNGEE. CDR3 size: 15 residues. CDR3 amino acids: CASSGNQGGWDGYTF. The CDR3 DNA sequence: TGTGCCAGCAGCGGGAACCAGGGAGGGTGGGATGGCTACACCTTC.

This clone was detected a few times. The gene calls are TRBV6-6 and TRBJ1-1; unclear D gene. The CDR3 runs to 11 residues. The germline V and J ends were trimmed by 6 bases and 8 bases, with 10 bases remaining between them. Per the germline V gene, CDR1 is MNHNY and CDR2 is SVGAGI (reference sequence). The CDR3 reads CASSHDAEAFF. Written as DNA, the CDR3 is TGTGCCAGCAGCCATGATGCGGAAGCTTTCTTT.

The CDR3 protein is CASSMGRTYEQYF. The CDR3 DNA reads TGTGCCAGTAGTATGGGACGGACTTACGAGCAGTACTTC. This rearrangement joins TRBV19 to TRBJ2-7, with D possibly being TRBD1 or TRBD2 (5 bases each). Trimming cost V 3 bases and J 4 bases, with 10 bases left between them. CDR1 is LNHDA, CDR2 SQIVND, per germline (reference sequence). This CDR3 contains 13 residues.

The rearrangement joins TRBV4-3 to TRBJ1-1; 10 nucleotides line up with TRBD1. Germline V gives CDR1 LGHNA, CDR2 YSLEER. Germline trimming cut 4 bases from V and 10 bases from J; bases unmatched to any gene: 6. This CDR3 contains 13 residues. CDR3 in amino acids: CASSPDRGRRAFF. The CDR3 coding sequence is TGCGCCAGCAGCCCCGACAGGGGGCGAAGAGCTTTCTTT.

The chain joins TRBV5-8 to TRBJ2-1; TRBD1 aligns across 10 bases. The CDR3 length is 15 residues. The J segment lost 6 bases and the V segment lost 1 base, leaving 4 bases of the junction unmatched. Germline CDR1 and CDR2: SGHTS and YDEGEE. The CDR3 sequence: CASSLRTGGINEQFF. As DNA, the CDR3 is TGTGCCAGCAGCTTGCGGACAGGGGGGATCAATGAGCAGTTCTTC. The variable domain in full, completed from reference TRBV5-8 and TRBJ2-1, reads EAGVTQSPTHLIKTRGQQATLRCSPISGHTSVYWYQQALGLGLQFLLWYDEGEERNRGNFPPRFSGRQFPNYSSELNVNALELEDSALYLCASSLRTGGINEQFFGPGTRLTVL.

V gene TRBV4-1 combines with J gene TRBJ1-1; 7 bases align to TRBD1. This CDR3 region has 15 residues. Germline-derived CDR1 and CDR2 are MGHRA and YSYEKL. Trimming took 2 bases from V and 1 from J; bases not matched to a gene: 4. CDR3 nucleotide sequence: TGCGCCAGCAGCCAATTACAGGGGTCGAACACTGAAGCTTTCTTT. This gives the protein CASSQLQGSNTEAFF.

The genes are TRBV7-2 and TRBJ2-4, with D possibly matching TRBD1 (6 bases). The ends were cut back, 5 bases at V and 3 bases at J, with 23 bases in the middle. The germline V gene encodes CDR1 SGHTA and CDR2 FQGNSA. This CDR3 is 18 amino acids long. The CDR3: CASSPGHPAGTRKNIQYF. The CDR3 region has the DNA TGTGCCAGCAGCCCAGGCCACCCGGCCGGGACACGCAAAAACATTCAGTACTTC.

This clone was picked up one time. This chain connects TRBV5-4 to TRBJ2-3; D remains ambiguous. Trimming removed 0 bases at V and 2 bases at J, with 7 bases between. CDR3 length equals 14 residues. The germline V gene has CDR1 SGHNT and CDR2 YYREEE (reference sequence). The CDR3 sequence is CASSLAGPTDTQYF. The CDR3 bases are TGTGCCAGCAGCTTGGCCGGACCCACAGATACGCAGTATTTT. The variable domain in full, completed from reference TRBV5-4 and TRBJ2-3, reads ETGVTQSPTHLIKTRGQQVTLRCSSQSGHNTVSWYQQALGQGPQFIFQYYREEENGRGNFPPRFSGLQFPNYSSELNVNALELDDSALYLCASSLAGPTDTQYFGPGTRLTVL.

This clone has a single count. The chain is built from TRBV5-4 and TRBJ2-7; possibly TRBD1 for D (8 bases). V lost 4 bases to trimming and J lost 1 base, with 15 bases between them. In germline, CDR1 is SGHNT, CDR2 YYREEE (reference sequence). This CDR3 region has 15 residues. The CDR3 DNA reads TGTGCCAGCAGCCGAAAGCGGGACAGGTCCTACGAGCAGTACTTC. Translation: CASSRKRDRSYEQYF.

The CDR3 nucleotides read TGTGCCACCAGCAGAAAGGGGACAGGGTCTCCTGAAGCTTTCTTT. Translation: CATSRKGTGSPEAFF. The chain uses TRBV15 and TRBJ1-1; the match to TRBD1 covers 9 bases. The CDR3 totals 15 residues. The germline V gene has CDR1 LNHNV and CDR2 YYDKDF (reference sequence). The ends lost 2 bases at V and 6 bases at J; junction bases unmatched: 7.

The chain employs TRBV29-1 and TRBJ2-7; D may be TRBD1 or TRBD2 (6 bases each). Trimming left V 6 bases short and J 6 bases short, with 21 bases between. Germline V gene sequence: CDR1 SQVTM, CDR2 ANQGSEA. CDR3 size: 14 residues. The CDR3 reads CSVAIPRGPGEQYF. The CDR3 nucleotides are TGCAGCGTAGCCATTCCCCGGGGGCCGGGCGAGCAGTACTTC.

The chain links TRBV6-5 to TRBJ2-5; 7 bases agree with TRBD2. The trim removed 0 bases at V and 4 bases at J, leaving 5 bases unmatched. The CDR3 sequence is 15 residues long. CDR1 is MNHEY and CDR2 is SVGAGI in the germline V gene. CDR3 in amino acids: CASSYSTGGTETQYF. CDR3 coding DNA: TGTGCCAGCAGTTACTCGACCGGGGGGACAGAGACCCAGTACTTC.

The chain carries TRBV5-1 and TRBJ2-5, with D maybe TRBD1 (6 bases). CDR3 length: 13 residues. Trimming pared 5 bases from V and 2 bases from J, leaving 10 bases between. CDR1 and CDR2 from the germline V gene are SGHRS and YFSETQ. The CDR3 DNA sequence: TGCGCCAGCAGAGGACAGAGTCAAGAGACCCAGTACTTC. Its protein is CASRGQSQETQYF.

The chain links TRBV13 to TRBJ1-1; D gene uncertain. V lost 0 bases and J lost 1, with 3 bases in between. Germline V lookup: CDR1 PRHDT, CDR2 FYEKMQ (reference sequence). The CDR3 consists of 13 residues. The CDR3 region is CASSLGGNTEAFF. As DNA, the CDR3 is TGTGCCAGCAGCTTAGGGGGGAACACTGAAGCTTTCTTT.

The chain combines TRBV4-1 with TRBJ2-2; the match to TRBD2 covers 9 bases. Trimming at V came to 4 bases and at J to 3 bases, leaving 15 bases not matched to a gene. This CDR3 is 19 amino acids long. In germline, CDR1 is MGHRA, CDR2 YSYEKL. CDR3 amino acids: CASSLLSWRGGRDTGELFF. The CDR3 bases are TGCGCCAGCAGCCTGTTGTCGTGGCGGGGGGGCCGGGACACCGGGGAGCTGTTTTTT.

The chain uses TRBV6-6 and TRBJ2-7; tentative D call: TRBD2 (7 bases). Per the germline V gene, CDR1 is MNHNY and CDR2 is SVGAGI (reference sequence). The length of the CDR3 is 15 residues. Trimming took 6 bases from V and 0 from J, leaving 15 bases between them. The CDR3 nucleotides are TGTGCCAGCAGAAGCGTAGGGGGGGGCTCCTACGAGCAGTACTTC. It is translated as CASRSVGGGSYEQYF.

The chain is built from TRBV7-8 and TRBJ2-1; TRBD2 aligns across 12 bases. The CDR3 covers 14 residues. After removal of 4 bases from V and 8 bases from J, the junction contained 3 bases not matched to a gene. Germline lookup yields CDR1 SGHVS and CDR2 FQNEAQ. CDR3 in DNA: TGTGCCAGCAGCTGGACTAGCGGGGAAGATGAGCAGTTCTTC. The encoded protein is CASSWTSGEDEQFF.

The CDR3 here is CASSAGGAGQETQYF. The CDR3 nucleotides are TGTGCCAGCTCCGCCGGGGGGGCAGGCCAAGAGACCCAGTACTTC. The chain has TRBV9 and TRBJ2-5, with 8 bases lining up with TRBD2. The CDR3 extends over 15 amino acids. V dropped 7 bases and J dropped 1; count of bases not matched to a gene: 9. The V gene's germline CDR1 is SGDLS and CDR2 YYNGEE. Together with reference TRBV9 and TRBJ2-5, the CDR3 gives the full variable domain: DSGVTQTPKHLITATGQRVTLRCSPRSGDLSVYWYQQSLDQGLQFLIQYYNGEERAKGNILERFSAQQFPDLHSELNLSSLELGDSALYFCASSAGGAGQETQYFGPGTRLLVL.

This chain connects TRBV5-6 to TRBJ2-5; D perhaps matches TRBD2 (6 bases). Germline V gene data show CDR1 as SGHDT and CDR2 as YYEEEE. V shed 4 bases and J shed 2 bases, with 12 bases lying between them. This CDR3 has 14 residues. The CDR3 DNA follows: TGTGCCAGCAGCGACGGACTAATTCAAGAGACCCAGTACTTC. Translating gives CASSDGLIQETQYF.

The chain employs TRBV7-2 and TRBJ2-3; D tentatively fits TRBD1 or TRBD2 (6 bases each). The CDR3 contains 15 residues. The V end lost 5 bases, the J end lost 3 bases, and 15 bases lay between the germline ends. The V gene's germline CDR1 is SGHTA and CDR2 FQGNSA. This CDR3 reads CASSPRGRETDTQYF. The DNA of the CDR3 is TGTGCCAGCAGCCCACGGGGGCGCGAAACAGATACGCAGTATTTT.

This clone was observed a single time. The chain uses TRBV29-1 and TRBJ1-2; a possible D gene is TRBD1 (6 bases). This CDR3 is built from 13 residues. With 7 bases removed from V and 4 bases from J, the gap between germline ends came to 16 bases. CDR1 and CDR2 (germline): SQVTM, ANQGSEA. The CDR3 nucleotides are TGCAGCGGACAAACAGGGTTCCCCTATGGCTACACCTTC. Translated: CSGQTGFPYGYTF.

The chain recombines TRBV14 with TRBJ2-3; D is unresolved. V lost 1 base and J 5 bases, leaving 4 bases between the germline ends. This CDR3 is 12 amino acids long. Per germline, CDR1 SGHDN and CDR2 FVKESK. The CDR3 protein is CASSQAGDTQYF. The CDR3 nucleotides read TGTGCCAGCAGCCAAGCGGGAGATACGCAGTATTTT.

The J gene is TRBJ1-2, the V gene TRBV9; possible D gene TRBD1, 5 bases. The germline V and J ends were trimmed by 0 bases and 3 bases, with 9 bases remaining between them. The germline gives CDR1 SGDLS, CDR2 YYNGEE. This CDR3 is 14 amino acids long. For the CDR3, the DNA is TGTGCCAGCAGCGTAGAGGGGCTCGACTATGGCTACACCTTC. Encoded protein: CASSVEGLDYGYTF. Based on the CDR3 plus reference TRBV9 and TRBJ1-2, the full variable domain is DSGVTQTPKHLITATGQRVTLRCSPRSGDLSVYWYQQSLDQGLQFLIQYYNGEERAKGNILERFSAQQFPDLHSELNLSSLELGDSALYFCASSVEGLDYGYTFGSGTRLTVV.

The chain couples TRBV7-3 to TRBJ2-3, with D possibly being TRBD2 (5 bases). Germline lookup yields CDR1 SGHTA and CDR2 FQGTGA. The V end lost 5 bases, the J end lost 3 bases, and 15 bases lay between the germline ends. The CDR3 has 15 residues. This CDR3 reads CASSLLAGSTDTQYF. The CDR3 nucleotides are TGTGCCAGCAGCCTCTTGGCGGGCTCAACAGATACGCAGTATTTT.

This clone was found a few times. V gene TRBV5-5 combines with J gene TRBJ1-2; TRBD1 agrees at 8 bases. Germline V gene lookup returns CDR1 SGHKS and CDR2 YYEKEE (reference sequence). The CDR3 is 14 amino acids. V lost 6 bases and J lost 3; bases outside the gene matches: 7. The CDR3 reads CASTRQGIDYGYTF. Written as DNA, the CDR3 is TGTGCCAGCACCCGACAGGGGATTGACTATGGCTACACCTTC.

The V gene is TRBV10-3, the J gene TRBJ2-7; 9 positions agree with TRBD1. Germline trimming cut 10 bases from V and 5 bases from J; bases unmatched to any gene: 3. In germline, CDR1 is ENHRY, CDR2 SYGVKD. The CDR3 is 11 amino acids. CDR3 residues: CATGDRDEQYF. In DNA, the CDR3 is TGTGCCACCGGGGACAGGGACGAGCAGTACTTC.

The J gene is TRBJ2-7, the V gene TRBV27; unclear D gene. Germline V gene sequence: CDR1 MNHEY, CDR2 SMNVEV (reference sequence). The CDR3 contains 14 residues. Trimming took 6 bases from V and 0 from J, leaving 12 bases between them. The CDR3 is CASSGPESSYEQYF. Written as DNA, the CDR3 is TGTGCCAGCAGCGGACCTGAAAGCTCCTACGAGCAGTACTTC.

This clone was observed once. The chain is built from TRBV2 and TRBJ2-7, with 7 bases fitting TRBD2. In germline, CDR1 is SNHLY, CDR2 FYNNEI. V lost 6 bases, J lost 0 bases, and 20 bases stayed unmatched. The length of the CDR3 is 19 residues. In DNA, the CDR3 is TGTGCCAGCAGCGTTCGGAGTCTCCGGCAGACTAGCAGCTCCTACGAGCAGTACTTC. This codes for CASSVRSLRQTSSSYEQYF. Complete variable domain (other parts from reference TRBV2 and TRBJ2-7): EPEVTQTPSHQVTQMGQEVILRCVPISNHLYFYWYRQILGQKVEFLVSFYNNEISEKSEIFDDQFSVERPDGSNFTLKIRSTKLEDSAMYFCASSVRSLRQTSSSYEQYFGPGTRLTVT.